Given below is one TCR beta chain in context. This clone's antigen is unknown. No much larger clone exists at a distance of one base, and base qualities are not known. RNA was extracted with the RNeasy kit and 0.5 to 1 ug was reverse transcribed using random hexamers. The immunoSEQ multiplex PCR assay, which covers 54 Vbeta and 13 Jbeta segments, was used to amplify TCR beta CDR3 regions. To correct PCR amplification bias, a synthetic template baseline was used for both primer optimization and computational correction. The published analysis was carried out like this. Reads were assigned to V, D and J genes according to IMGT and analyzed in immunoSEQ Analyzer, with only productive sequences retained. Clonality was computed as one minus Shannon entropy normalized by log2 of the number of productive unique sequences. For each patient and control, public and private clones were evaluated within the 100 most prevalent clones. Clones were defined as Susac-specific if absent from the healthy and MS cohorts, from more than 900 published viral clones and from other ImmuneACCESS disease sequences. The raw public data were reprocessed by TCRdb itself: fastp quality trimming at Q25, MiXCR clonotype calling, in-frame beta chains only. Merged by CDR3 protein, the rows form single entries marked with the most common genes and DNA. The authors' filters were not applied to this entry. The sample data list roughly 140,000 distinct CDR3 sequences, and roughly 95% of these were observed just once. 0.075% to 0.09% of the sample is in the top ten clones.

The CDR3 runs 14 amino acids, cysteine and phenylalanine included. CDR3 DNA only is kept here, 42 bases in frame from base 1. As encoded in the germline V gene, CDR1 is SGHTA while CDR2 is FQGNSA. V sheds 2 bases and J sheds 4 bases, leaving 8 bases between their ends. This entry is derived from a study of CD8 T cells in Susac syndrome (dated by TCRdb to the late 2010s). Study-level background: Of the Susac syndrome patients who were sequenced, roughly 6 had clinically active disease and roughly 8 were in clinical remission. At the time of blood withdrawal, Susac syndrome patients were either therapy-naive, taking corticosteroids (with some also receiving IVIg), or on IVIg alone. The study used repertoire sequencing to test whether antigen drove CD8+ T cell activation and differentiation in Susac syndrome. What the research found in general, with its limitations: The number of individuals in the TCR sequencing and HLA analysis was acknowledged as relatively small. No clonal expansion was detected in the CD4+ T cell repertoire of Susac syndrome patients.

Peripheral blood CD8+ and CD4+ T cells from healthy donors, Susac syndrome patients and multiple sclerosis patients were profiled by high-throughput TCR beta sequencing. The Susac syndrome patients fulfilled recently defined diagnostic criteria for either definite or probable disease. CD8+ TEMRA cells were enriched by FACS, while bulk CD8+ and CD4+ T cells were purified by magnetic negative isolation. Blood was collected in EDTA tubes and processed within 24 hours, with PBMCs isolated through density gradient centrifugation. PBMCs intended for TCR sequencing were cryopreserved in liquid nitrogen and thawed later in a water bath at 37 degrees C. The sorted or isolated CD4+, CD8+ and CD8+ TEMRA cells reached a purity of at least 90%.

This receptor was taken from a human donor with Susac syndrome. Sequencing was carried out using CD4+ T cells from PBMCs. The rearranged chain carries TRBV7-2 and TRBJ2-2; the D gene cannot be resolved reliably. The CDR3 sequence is CASSLRVVTGELFF. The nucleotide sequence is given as TGTGCCAGCAGCTTAAGGGTAGTCACCGGGGAGCTGTTTTTT.